This T cell receptor beta chain was sequenced in a study of blood T cell repertoires in COVID-19. For the study at large: Specimens from acute and convalescent COVID-19 originated in the United States, Italy and Spain. T cells, B-cell-depleted T cells, or PBMCs supplied cDNA or gDNA.

In the original processing: The authors estimated nucleated cell counts from reference gene primer amplification. The table came from immunoSEQ multiplex PCR; TCRdb's copy has only in-frame clones and leaves some out. V and J calls and clone size are copied from that table; D and trimming were computed from the DNA. Among 150,000 to 200,000 clones listed, about 85% were seen once. Patients at the Seattle site were enrolled during active infection and followed longitudinally. This clone was counted once. The CDR3 has 12 residues. Germline assignment: CDR1 SQVTM and CDR2 ANQGSEA. The V end was cut by 3 bases, the J end by 9 bases, with 12 bases between.

The sample comprised peripheral blood. V gene TRBV29-1 combines with J gene TRBJ2-1; D might be TRBD1 (6 bases). The TCR comes from a man older than 75 with COVID-19, enrolled during active disease. CDR3 sequence (DNA): TGCAGCGTTGATGACAGGACGGGTGAGCAGTTCTTC. Encoded protein: CSVDDRTGEQFF.